The 27 T cell receptor beta chains reported below all come from one sample, sequenced in a study of radiation and T cells in renal cell carcinoma. The method was immunoSEQ multiplex PCR; TCRdb's version includes in-frame clones alone and lacks a portion of them. The repertoire holds roughly 92,000 clones, with around 84% as singletons. Time point reported: blood 4 weeks post-SBRT, at nephrectomy. Regarding treatment: 15 Gy SBRT to primary tumor, nephrectomy 4 weeks later. Sample: blood, taken from a patient whose treatment included radiotherapy and nephrectomy. These receptors all come from a man in his sixties with renal cell carcinoma.

V is TRBV11-1 and J is TRBJ2-7, with TRBD2 matching 7 bases. V was pared by 5 bases and J by 0 bases, with 10 bases of the junction left unmatched. CDR1 and CDR2 (germline): SGHAT, FQDESV (reference sequence). The CDR3 is 16 residues long. The CDR3 spells CASSPHSSGSSYEQYF. In nucleotides, the CDR3 is TGTGCCAGCAGCCCCCACTCTAGCGGTAGCTCCTACGAGCAGTACTTC.

The genes are TRBV21-1 and TRBJ2-2; no DNA check was done on the table's D call, TRBD1. TRBV21-1 is marked as a pseudogene. The CDR3 loop spans 17 amino acids. The CDR3 spells CASSKARRQGNTGELFF. CDR3 coding DNA: TGTGCCAGCAGCAAAGCGAGGCGGCAGGGGAACACCGGGGAGCTGTTTTTT.

The chain uses TRBV5-4 and TRBJ2-2; no reliable D call. Germline V gives CDR1 SGHNT, CDR2 YYREEE (reference sequence). Trimming cost V 0 bases and J 6 bases, with 12 bases left between them. This CDR3 spans 15 amino acids. In DNA form, the CDR3 reads TGTGCCAGCAGCTTGGACCCAAGCCGGCCCGGGGAGCTGTTTTTT. Its protein product is CASSLDPSRPGELFF.

The chain uses TRBV5-1 and TRBJ2-1; possible D gene TRBD2, 6 bases. Germline CDR1 reads SGHRS; CDR2 reads YFSETQ. Between the trimmed V and J ends, which lost 4 bases and 4 bases, there was a span of 15 bases. The CDR3 totals 15 residues. The CDR3 is CASSLGLRGYNEQFF. The CDR3 coding sequence is TGCGCCAGCAGCCTAGGGCTACGGGGGTACAATGAGCAGTTCTTC. Complete variable domain (other parts from reference TRBV5-1 and TRBJ2-1): KAGVTQTPRYLIKTRGQQVTLSCSPISGHRSVSWYQQTPGQGLQFLFEYFSETQRNKGNFPGRFSGRQFSNSRSEMNVSTLELGDSALYLCASSLGLRGYNEQFFGPGTRLTVL.

This clone was seen a single time. This rearrangement joins TRBV27 to TRBJ1-4; no clear D. CDR1 is MNHEY, CDR2 SMNVEV, per germline (reference sequence). The ends were cut back, 2 bases at V and 4 bases at J, with 8 bases in the middle. This CDR3 region has 14 residues. DNA for the CDR3: TGTGCCAGCAGTTTAGCCGGGGTTAATGAAAAACTGTTTTTT. This codes for CASSLAGVNEKLFF.

This clone was seen only once. The chain uses TRBV19 and TRBJ1-1; D perhaps matches TRBD1 (5 bases). V lost 5 bases to trimming and J lost 5 bases, with 21 bases between them. Germline V gene lookup returns CDR1 LNHDA and CDR2 SQIVND (reference sequence). This CDR3 comprises 16 residues. In nucleotides, the CDR3 is TGTGCCAGTAGTCGGGCCGGGATTCGGGGGGATACTGAAGCTTTCTTT. Translated, it gives CASSRAGIRGDTEAFF.

The V and J genes are TRBV28 and TRBJ1-5; tentatively, D is TRBD1 (6 bases). Per germline, CDR1 MDHEN and CDR2 SYDVKM. V lost 2 bases and J lost 6, with 8 bases in between. The CDR3 extends over 13 amino acids. The CDR3 DNA is TGTGCCAGCAGTTTAGGGGGCCCTCAGCCCCAGCATTTT. Translated: CASSLGGPQPQHF.

The chain combines TRBV7-9 with TRBJ2-7; D gene uncertain. The CDR3 length is 15 residues. Trimming removed 4 bases at V and 4 bases at J, with 17 bases between. The germline V gene has CDR1 SEHNR and CDR2 FQNEAQ (reference sequence). Here the CDR3 reads CASSSERYPVYEQYF. In DNA form, the CDR3 reads TGTGCCAGCAGCTCAGAACGGTATCCCGTTTACGAGCAGTACTTC.

V usage is TRBV2 and J usage is TRBJ2-7; 7 bases are a match to TRBD1. Trimming at V came to 3 bases and at J to 0 bases, leaving 5 bases not matched to a gene. The CDR3 has 15 residues. In germline, CDR1 is SNHLY, CDR2 FYNNEI. The chain's CDR3 is CASSDGQAFSYEQYF. The CDR3 DNA sequence: TGTGCCAGCAGTGACGGACAGGCCTTCTCCTACGAGCAGTACTTC.

This CDR3 is CASSQDLAGRNIQYF. The CDR3 DNA is TGTGCCAGCAGCCAAGATCTGGCAGGGCGGAACATTCAGTACTTC. The rearrangement uses TRBV14 and TRBJ2-4; possible D gene TRBD1, 5 bases. Germline CDR1 is SGHDN and CDR2 is FVKESK. The CDR3 runs to 15 residues. The V gene lost 0 bases and the J gene lost 7 bases, with 13 bases spanning the gap.

The chain is built from TRBV7-9 and TRBJ2-1; 10 nucleotides align to TRBD2. Per germline, CDR1 SEHNR and CDR2 FQNEAQ (reference sequence). There are 15 residues in the CDR3. Trimming at V came to 5 bases and at J to 8 bases, leaving 9 bases not matched to a gene. CDR3 coding DNA: TGTGCCAGCAGCCCCCTTCTAGCGGGAGTAGATGAGCAGTTCTTC. It translates to CASSPLLAGVDEQFF.

This chain uses TRBV19 with TRBJ1-1; possible D gene TRBD1, 6 bases. Germline V gene data show CDR1 as LNHDA and CDR2 as SQIVND (reference sequence). There are 15 residues in the CDR3. Deletions cut 6 bases from V and 5 bases from J, with 19 bases between. The DNA for the CDR3 is TGTGCCAGTAGAGTCCCAGGGGCGAGGGGGACTGAAGCTTTCTTT. This translates into CASRVPGARGTEAFF.

The chain recombines TRBV9 with TRBJ1-5; D is possibly TRBD1 (5 bases). This CDR3 spans 14 amino acids. Germline CDR1 is SGDLS and CDR2 is YYNGEE. The V end was cut by 10 bases, the J end by 0 bases, with 14 bases between. Here the CDR3 reads CASAPGYSNQPQHF. CDR3 nucleotides: TGTGCCTCCGCGCCAGGGTATAGCAATCAGCCCCAGCATTTT. The whole variable domain, filled in from reference TRBV9 and TRBJ1-5, reads DSGVTQTPKHLITATGQRVTLRCSPRSGDLSVYWYQQSLDQGLQFLIQYYNGEERAKGNILERFSAQQFPDLHSELNLSSLELGDSALYFCASAPGYSNQPQHFGDGTRLSIL.

This clone was seen once. V gene TRBV9 combines with J gene TRBJ2-2; no definite D call. Trimming shortened V by 0 bases and J by 3 bases, and 3 bases separated the two germline ends. CDR3 length: 13 residues. The germline V gene encodes CDR1 SGDLS and CDR2 YYNGEE. As DNA, the CDR3 is TGTGCCAGCAGCGTAGAATACACCGGGGAGCTGTTTTTT. This codes for CASSVEYTGELFF.

This chain uses TRBV2 with TRBJ2-1, with 9 bases fitting TRBD1. This CDR3 comprises 13 residues. V trimming: 6 bases; J trimming: 10 bases; junction bases outside the gene matches: 7. Germline values: CDR1 SNHLY, CDR2 FYNNEI. This CDR3 reads CASSTDRGVEQFF. CDR3 coding DNA: TGTGCCAGCAGCACAGACAGGGGGGTGGAGCAGTTCTTC.

The J gene is TRBJ2-7, the V gene TRBV6-5; D unresolved. Germline V gene data show CDR1 as MNHEY and CDR2 as SVGAGI. V was trimmed by 8 bases and J by 6 bases, leaving 14 bases between them. The CDR3 covers 12 residues. The CDR3 here is CASGYGIGEQYF. CDR3 nucleotides: TGTGCCAGCGGGTACGGCATAGGCGAGCAGTACTTC.

The chain recombines TRBV19 with TRBJ2-5; possible D gene TRBD2, 6 bases. Per germline, CDR1 LNHDA and CDR2 SQIVND (reference sequence). Trimming removed 5 bases at V and 0 bases at J, with 13 bases between. CDR3 size: 15 residues. The chain's CDR3 is CASSLAGRNQETQYF. The CDR3 nucleotides read TGTGCCAGTAGTCTGGCTGGGAGGAACCAAGAGACCCAGTACTTC.

The chain joins TRBV20-1 to TRBJ2-1; D uncertain. This CDR3 contains 11 residues. CDR1 is DFQATT and CDR2 is SNEGSKA in the germline V gene (reference sequence). V was clipped by 6 bases and J by 5 bases, with 8 bases between them. The CDR3 loop reads CSAVPNNEQFF. CDR3 bases: TGCAGTGCGGTACCCAACAATGAGCAGTTCTTC.

The chain combines TRBV7-9 with TRBJ2-1, with D perhaps matching TRBD1 (6 bases). Germline assignment: CDR1 SEHNR and CDR2 FQNEAQ (reference sequence). The V end was cut by 1 base, the J end by 1 base, with 8 bases between. This CDR3 spans 15 amino acids. CDR3 DNA: TGTGCCAGCAGCTTAGGGCAGGGGTCCTACAATGAGCAGTTCTTC. This encodes CASSLGQGSYNEQFF.

A single count supports this clone. The genes are TRBV28 and TRBJ1-2; D perhaps matches TRBD1 (5 bases). Trimming shortened V by 7 bases and J by 6 bases, and 15 bases separated the two germline ends. The CDR3 contains 13 residues. CDR1 is MDHEN, CDR2 SYDVKM, per germline. CDR3 coding DNA: TGTGCCAGCAAACCCAGCACGGGACATGGCTACACCTTC. Translating it yields CASKPSTGHGYTF.

V usage is TRBV7-9 and J usage is TRBJ2-6, with TRBD1 identical over 7 bases. The CDR3 runs to 18 residues. Looked up from germline, CDR1 is SEHNR and CDR2 is FQNEAQ (reference sequence). V dropped 5 bases and J dropped 0; count of bases not matched to a gene: 10. DNA of the CDR3: TGTGCCAGCAGCCGGGGACAGTTGGCCTCCTCTGGGGCCAACGTCCTGACTTTC. It yields the protein CASSRGQLASSGANVLTF.

This rearrangement joins TRBV7-2 to TRBJ2-7; 15 positions match TRBD2. V was pared by 3 bases and J by 7 bases, with 4 bases of the junction left unmatched. The germline V gene encodes CDR1 SGHTA and CDR2 FQGNSA. The CDR3 consists of 15 residues. The CDR3 nucleotides read TGTGCCAGCAGCTTCCAGGGACTAGCGGGAGGAGAGCAGTACTTC. Protein sequence: CASSFQGLAGGEQYF.

V is TRBV5-6 and J is TRBJ2-1; possibly TRBD1 for D (6 bases). Trimming took off 4 bases at V and 10 bases at J, with 18 bases between the two ends. CDR1 is SGHDT and CDR2 is YYEEEE in the germline V gene. This CDR3 comprises 14 residues. The CDR3 here is CASSLSLFTGEQFF. The CDR3 DNA follows: TGTGCCAGCAGCCTATCCCTATTTACAGGGGAGCAGTTCTTC.

The rearrangement joins TRBV4-2 to TRBJ2-1; no reliable D call. With 2 bases removed from V and 4 bases from J, the gap between germline ends came to 18 bases. In germline, CDR1 is LGHNA, CDR2 YNFKEQ. The CDR3 contains 17 residues. Here the CDR3 DNA reads TGTGCCAGCAGCCAACAGTTCGGCCGGACCCCTTACAATGAGCAGTTCTTC. The encoded protein is CASSQQFGRTPYNEQFF.

The gene calls are TRBV19 and TRBJ2-7, with a possible D match to TRBD2 (5 bases). The length of the CDR3 is 13 residues. Trimming cost V 5 bases and J 1 base, with 9 bases left between them. CDR1 is LNHDA and CDR2 is SQIVND in the germline V gene (reference sequence). The CDR3 DNA reads TGTGCCAGTAGTCCCGGACTGTCCTACGAGCAGTACTTC. Residues: CASSPGLSYEQYF.

The chain couples TRBV27 to TRBJ2-5; 7 positions agree with TRBD2. V was clipped by 7 bases and J by 5 bases; unmatched bases: 13. This CDR3 contains 15 residues. The germline gives CDR1 MNHEY, CDR2 SMNVEV (reference sequence). CDR3 in DNA: TGTGCCAGCATCCCGGGAGGTTCAAACGGGGAGACCCAGTACTTC. It yields the protein CASIPGGSNGETQYF.

The chain combines TRBV5-1 with TRBJ1-3; D is perhaps TRBD1 (5 bases). The CDR3 runs to 17 residues. V was pared by 0 bases and J by 0 bases, with 13 bases between. The germline CDR1 and CDR2 sequences are SGHRS and YFSETQ. CDR3 sequence: CASSLVPRAYSGNTIYF. As DNA, the CDR3 is TGCGCCAGCAGCTTGGTTCCCAGGGCCTACTCTGGAAACACCATATATTTT. Combining the CDR3 with reference TRBV5-1 and TRBJ1-3 gives the whole variable domain KAGVTQTPRYLIKTRGQQVTLSCSPISGHRSVSWYQQTPGQGLQFLFEYFSETQRNKGNFPGRFSGRQFSNSRSEMNVSTLELGDSALYLCASSLVPRAYSGNTIYFGEGSWLTVV.